This T cell receptor (beta chain) was sequenced during a study of CD8+ T cells in alopecia areata. Background on the study: For the treated group, dosing was oral tofacitinib at 5 to 10 mg twice daily.

TCR sequencing used cDNA made by reverse transcription of extracted RNA. Produced via immunoSEQ multiplex PCR; TCRdb's table is partial and in-frame only. The data show about 160,000 clones, with more than 45% seen just once and 6.5% to 7.5% held by the top ten. Study-level results: Affected scalp, especially in alopecia totalis/universalis, had a higher clonality than normal scalp did.

This clone was picked up a small number of times. Its specificity is not known. Sequencing used CD4+ T cells sorted from blood. The receptor's source is a human donor with alopecia areata.

The CDR3 sequence: CATRGSGTDTQYF. The CDR3 DNA is TGTGCCACCCGGGGGTCTGGCACAGATACGCAGTATTTT. V is TRBV15 and J is TRBJ2-3; D may be TRBD2 (6 bases). Germline V lookup: CDR1 LNHNV, CDR2 YYDKDF (reference sequence). CDR3 length: 13 residues. The V end lost 8 bases, the J end lost 1 base, and 10 bases lay between the germline ends.